Only a few counts were recorded for the clone carrying this T cell receptor (beta chain). The target antigen is unknown. Treatment indicated: roughly 20 received Ad26.COV2.S at low or high dose, single or two shots; about 5 received placebo; per-sample allocation not given. After the first vaccine or placebo injection, samples were drawn on day 63. SARS-CoV-2 spike from the Wuhan strain was encoded by the vaccine, an Ad26 vector. V was pared by 8 bases and J by 2 bases, with 16 bases between. CDR3 length: 14 amino acids. CDR1 and CDR2 from the germline V gene are MNHEY and SVGAGI. This table comes from immunoSEQ multiplex PCR, and its TCRdb copy is limited to in-frame clones, with some not included. The table shows approximately 340,000 clones, with roughly 85% occurring only once. This record comes from a study of Ad26.COV2.S vaccination and SARS-CoV-2 variants. Study-wide context: The Ad26.COV2.S arm of the COV1001 trial was where the donor was placed. The authors gave Ad26.COV2.S intramuscularly, either once or twice 56 days apart.

Study-wide results and caveats: The study found similar non-spike TCR breadth in vaccine and placebo recipients.

The clonotype was recovered from a person aged 18-65 years who received the Ad26.COV2.S COVID-19 vaccine or a placebo. Source: peripheral blood, taken in a trial of Ad26.COV2.S vaccine versus placebo. The chain has TRBV6-5 and TRBJ2-7, with D unclear. The CDR3 protein is CASGRVLSAYEQYF. CDR3 nucleotide sequence: TGTGCCAGCGGCCGGGTCCTTTCGGCCTACGAGCAGTACTTC.